This TCR beta chain was observed in a study of blood T cell repertoires in COVID-19. Across the whole study: COVID-19 samples from acute and convalescent phases originated in the United States, Italy and Spain. T cells, B-cell-depleted T cells, or PBMCs supplied cDNA or gDNA.

This CDR3 comprises 15 residues. Looked up from germline, CDR1 is SGHRS and CDR2 is YFSETQ. The V end was cut by 0 bases, the J end by 5 bases, with 12 bases between. A word on this clone: Other DNA variants within this sample encode the same CDR3.

How the authors handled the data: Cell counts per sample came from amplifying reference gene primers. Assay used: immunoSEQ multiplex PCR; TCRdb lists only in-frame clones, some missing. V and J calls and clone size are given by that table; D and trimming were obtained from the DNA. The data show 100,000 or so clones, approximately 90% seen once. The specimen was peripheral blood. The gene calls are TRBV5-1 and TRBJ2-1, with a tentative D call TRBD2 (6 bases). The clonotype originates from a man in his 60s with acute or convalescent COVID-19. The CDR3 coding sequence is TGCGCCAGCAGCTTGGCTGTGGTAGCGGACAATGAGCAGTTCTTC. Amino acids: CASSLAVVADNEQFF.